This entry describes one T cell receptor (beta chain). At least ten counts were recorded for this clonotype. Its recognized antigen is unknown. Base qualities are not provided; no much larger clone lies one nucleotide away. The intended sense of this specimen's treatment or condition label: allogeneic hematopoietic cell transplantation with graft depleted of TCRalphabeta T cells and CD19 B cells. Transplant recipients were children who received TCRalphabeta/CD19-depleted allogeneic hematopoietic cell grafts. This entry is derived from a study of T-cell reconstitution after alpha-beta-depleted transplantation in children (dated by TCRdb to 2016 to 2018). For context, the study as a whole: The study quantitatively tracked T-cell immune reconstitution after TCRalphabeta/CD19-depleted allogeneic hematopoietic cell transplantation in children using TCR repertoire profiling.

Library prep was done by PCR. Sequencing took place on an Illumina HiSeq 2500. TCR libraries were prepared with molecular barcoding, using unique molecular identifiers to normalize TCRbeta repertoire quantification. The public reads were quality trimmed at Q25 with fastp and then assembled into clones with MiXCR by TCRdb, keeping productive beta chains. A single entry per CDR3 protein holds the most common genes and DNA from its merged rows. Recorded for this sample are 130,000 to 150,000 distinct CDR3 sequences; roughly 9% of them occurred a single time. The ten largest clones represent less than 20% of the sample. Points the paper makes about the study in general: The apparently early alphabetaT-cell count recovery about two months after transplant was reportedly dependent on only several hundred rapidly expanded clones derived from non-depleted graft cells. The frequencies of hyperexpanded clones fell over the following months, and after one year, T-cell counts and TCRbeta diversity were mostly attributed to newly produced T cells. In some patients, high TCRbeta diversity at day 60 was attributed to recipient T cells and intrathymic progenitors that had survived conditioning.

V and J are trimmed by 5 bases and 1 base, and the gene matches miss 5 bases of the junction. The germline V gene encodes CDR1 SQVTM and CDR2 ANQGSEA. From its cysteine to its phenylalanine, the CDR3 spans 15 amino acids. This entry keeps only the CDR3 DNA: 45 bases, framed from base 1. This clonotype was obtained from a female patient aged 2-15 years who had a stem cell transplant for congenital amegakaryocytic thrombocytopenia, so the T cells may come from the graft donor. This chain joins TRBV29-1 to TRBJ1-2; 12 bases in the junction line up with TRBD1. The sample in question was PBMCs, mostly from graft donor cells, obtained 180 days after TCRalphabeta/CD19-depleted stem cell transplant. The DNA sequence is as follows: TGCAGCGTTCGGGGACAGGGGGCGCATAACTATGGCTACACCTTC. It encodes CSVRGQGAHNYGYTF.